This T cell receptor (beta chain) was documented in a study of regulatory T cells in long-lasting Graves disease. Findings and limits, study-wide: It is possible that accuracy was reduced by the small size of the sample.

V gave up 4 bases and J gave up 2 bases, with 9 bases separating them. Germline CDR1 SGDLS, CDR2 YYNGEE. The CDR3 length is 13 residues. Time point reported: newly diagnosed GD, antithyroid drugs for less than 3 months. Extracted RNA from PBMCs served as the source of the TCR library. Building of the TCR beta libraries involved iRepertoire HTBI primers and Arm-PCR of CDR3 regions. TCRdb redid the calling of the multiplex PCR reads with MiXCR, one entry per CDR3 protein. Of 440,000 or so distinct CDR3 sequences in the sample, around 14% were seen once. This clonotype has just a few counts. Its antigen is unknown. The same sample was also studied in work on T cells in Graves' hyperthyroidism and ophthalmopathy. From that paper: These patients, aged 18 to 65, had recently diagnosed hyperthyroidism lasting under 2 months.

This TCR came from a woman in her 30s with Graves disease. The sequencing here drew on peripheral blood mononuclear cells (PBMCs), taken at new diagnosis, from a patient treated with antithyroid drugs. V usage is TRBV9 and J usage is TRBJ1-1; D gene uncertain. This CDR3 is CASSPNINTEAFF. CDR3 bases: TGTGCCAGCAGCCCCAACATAAACACTGAAGCTTTCTTT.